This TCR beta chain was recorded in a study of cytotoxic CD8 clonotypes in ibrutinib-treated CLL (dated by TCRdb to the early 2020s). As for the study more broadly: The cohort was composed of under 12 relapsed/refractory and about 15 treatment-naive patients; IGHV unmutated status was identified in roughly 18 patients. Partial responses were observed in about 25 patients and complete responses in 2; after a median follow-up of around 68 months, remission was maintained in about 15 patients and progression was observed in around twelve. The response samples were drawn at a median of 12 months into treatment, with a range of about 6 to 36 months. On average, each sample yielded around 230,000 productive templates and 94,082 productive rearrangements. Of the approximately 90 participants in the trial, roughly 26 had longitudinal samples available. Cryopreserved peripheral blood mononuclear cells were obtained prior to treatment, at the time of response, and at either disease progression or sustained remission.

On a MiSeq, deep resolution sequencing aimed for a depth between 1 in 1 million and 1 in 200,000 T cells, with each clonotype covered 10x on average. TCR beta libraries were generated with the immunoSEQ hsTCRB Kit. As for the authors' bioinformatics: The data were analyzed with ImmunoSEQ Analyzer and ImmunoSEQ Data Assistant, and V, D and J gene assignments followed IMGT definitions. Clonality was computed as one minus normalized Shannon entropy of productive rearrangement frequencies, ranging from 0 to 1. Only overrepresented clonotypes making up at least 0.05% of the repertoire of each patient were included in the public clonotype analysis. Repertoires from some 14 age-matched healthy donors in immuneACCESS were used as clonality controls. The immuneACCESS repertoire file appears here via TCRdb, limited to in-frame rearrangements. These files lack a portion of the clones; in checked studies, under half of the deficit traces to unresolved V genes, and the cause of the others is not known. V and J calls and clone size are as listed in that table; D and trimming were resolved from the DNA. This sample holds approximately 22,000 clones; approximately 69% were observed only once. Of the sample, 26% falls within the top ten clones.

Ends trimmed: V by 4 bases, J by 1 base; bases unmatched to a gene: 17. Reading from cysteine to phenylalanine, the CDR3 counts 21 amino acids. This entry keeps only the CDR3 DNA: 63 bases, framed from base 1. The germline V gene supplies CDR1 SGHVS and CDR2 FQNEAQ. For TCR beta library preparation, approximately 2 micrograms of genomic DNA was extracted from cryopreserved PBMCs. Longitudinal blood samples from CLL patients on ibrutinib monotherapy underwent high-throughput TCR beta sequencing. The patients were enrolled in a single-center, open-label phase 2 trial of ibrutinib monotherapy. Study-wide findings and limitations: Public clonotypes were found to be uncommon and were observed to contract or remain stable during treatment; the increase in clonality was shown to reflect expansion of private clonotypes at ibrutinib response. An increase in clonality was observed at ibrutinib response, with clonality remaining stable during sustained remission and falling back toward baseline at progression. Sampling times were not matched between sustained-remission and progressing patients, and lymph node repertoires were not studied. Baseline clonality exceeded that of age-matched healthy donors and correlated strongly with circulating CD8+ T-cell counts.

A word on this clone: Its antigen remains undetermined. Qualities for individual bases were not recorded, and no much larger clone is one base off.

Sample: PBMCs, taken before ibrutinib treatment. Recombination joined TRBV7-8 with TRBJ2-1, with 12 junctional bases fitting TRBD2. The sequence derives from a human donor with chronic lymphocytic leukemia. The DNA sequence follows: TGTGCCAGCAGCTATGCCTTCCAGACTAGCGGGAGTCACCGGTCCTACAATGAGCAGTTCTTC. The translation is CASSYAFQTSGSHRSYNEQFF.